These 6 T cell receptor beta chains originate from one sample sequenced in a study of blood T cell repertoires in COVID-19. TCRdb keeps only in-frame clones here, not all; method: immunoSEQ multiplex PCR. The table includes fewer than 250,000 clones, around 86% detected once. Sequencing was carried out using PBMCs or T cells enriched from blood (not recorded which). These receptors were taken from a woman aged 40 to 50 in a cohort exposed to, infected with or recovered from COVID-19 (not recorded which).

The chain combines TRBV27 with TRBJ2-3; 7 bases agree with TRBD2. V was clipped by 2 bases and J by 0 bases; unmatched bases: 2. Germline V gene lookup returns CDR1 MNHEY and CDR2 SMNVEV (reference sequence). This CDR3 contains 15 residues. DNA for the CDR3: TGTGCCAGCAGTTTAGGGCGGGGGAGCACAGATACGCAGTATTTT. Translated, it gives CASSLGRGSTDTQYF.

CDR3 coding DNA: TGTGCCAGTAGTATAGATGAAAGGTACGACAGGGAAGGAGTGGAAGCTTTCTTT. Translated, it gives CASSIDERYDREGVEAFF. The chain joins TRBV19 to TRBJ1-1; 7 bases are a match to TRBD1. The CDR3 length is 18 residues. Germline trimming cut 0 bases from V and 8 bases from J; bases unmatched to any gene: 18. The germline gives CDR1 LNHDA, CDR2 SQIVND (reference sequence). Using reference TRBV19 and TRBJ1-1 for the parts outside the CDR3, the full variable domain is DGGITQSPKYLFRKEGQNVTLSCEQNLNHDAMYWYRQDPGQGLRLIYYSQIVNDFQKGDIAEGYSVSREKKESFPLTVTSAQKNPTAFYLCASSIDERYDREGVEAFFGQGTRLTVV.

This clone was recorded a few times. V is TRBV5-1 and J is TRBJ1-4; tentative D call: TRBD1 (5 bases). The CDR3 extends over 14 amino acids. Trimming removed 3 bases at V and 8 bases at J, with 14 bases between. In germline, CDR1 is SGHRS, CDR2 YFSETQ. For the CDR3, the DNA is TGCGCCAGCAGCTCGACAGTGGGGAAAGAAAAACTGTTTTTT. This translates into CASSSTVGKEKLFF.

The V and J genes are TRBV3-1 (or the pseudogene TRBV3-2) and TRBJ1-4, with D unclear. Germline V gene lookup returns CDR1 LGHDT and CDR2 YNNKEL (reference sequence). Trimming stripped 1 base from V and 4 bases from J, with 13 bases between. This CDR3 comprises 16 residues. The CDR3 loop reads CASSQAGSGDNEKLFF. The DNA for the CDR3 is TGTGCCAGCAGCCAAGCGGGGTCAGGAGATAATGAAAAACTGTTTTTT.

The chain has TRBV24-1 and TRBJ1-2; D is ambiguous. From germline, CDR1 is KGHDR and CDR2 SFDVKD. The CDR3 length is 14 residues. Trimming took 1 base from V and 8 from J, leaving 13 bases between them. The CDR3 here is CATSDLKRSGGYTF. The CDR3 nucleotides read TGTGCCACCAGTGATTTAAAACGAAGTGGCGGCTACACCTTC.

This rearrangement joins TRBV27 to TRBJ2-3, with 9 nucleotides matching TRBD2. V lost 4 bases, J lost 3 bases, and 20 bases stayed unmatched. This CDR3 is 20 amino acids long. In germline, CDR1 is MNHEY, CDR2 SMNVEV (reference sequence). The CDR3, as DNA: TGTGCCAGCAGTTCAAGGACAGAATATAGTAGCGGGAGAGTGACAGATACGCAGTATTTT. The encoded protein is CASSSRTEYSSGRVTDTQYF.